This is a list of T cell receptor beta chains from one sample in a study of beta chain features in type 1 diabetes. Using immunoSEQ multiplex PCR, the repertoire was profiled, and TCRdb retains in-frame clones only, with some absent. The table shows under 300,000 clones, with 11% to 15% occurring only once. Sequenced sample: naive CD4+ T cells from blood. The receptors originated from a man aged 30 to 45 with type 1 diabetes. CDR3s include the opening cysteine and the closing phenylalanine or tryptophan. Each record gives: clone size, J gene, V gene, CDR3 length, D gene, CDR3 DNA, CDR3 protein. D genes are given only for firm matches. Clone size is given for some rows only: seen once, a few or many times, or a class if the clone is expanded.

abundance: .
j_gene: TRBJ2-7
v_gene: TRBV19
len: 16
d_gene: .
CDR3nt: TGTGCCAGTAGGTATGCAGCGACTTCTCTTTCCTACGAGCAGTACTTC
CDR3aa: CASRYAATSLSYEQYF

abundance: few
j_gene: TRBJ2-2
v_gene: TRBV6-5
len: 15
d_gene: .
CDR3nt: TGTGCCAGCAGTTATGACACAGTTAACACCGGGGAGCTGTTTTTT
CDR3aa: CASSYDTVNTGELFF

abundance: .
j_gene: TRBJ1-3
v_gene: TRBV2
len: 15
d_gene: .
CDR3nt: TGTGCCAGCAGTGAAATTTCAGGGTTCGGAAACACCATATATTTT
CDR3aa: CASSEISGFGNTIYF

abundance: few
j_gene: TRBJ1-1
v_gene: TRBV7-8
len: 18
d_gene: .
CDR3nt: TGTGCCAGCAGCTTAGCGAGGCTAACAGGCCAATCGAACACTGAAGCTTTCTTT
CDR3aa: CASSLARLTGQSNTEAFF

abundance: .
j_gene: TRBJ2-1
v_gene: TRBV7-2
len: 15
d_gene: TRBD2
CDR3nt: TGTGCCAGCAGCCCAGGACTAGCAAGATACAATGAGCAGTTCTTC
CDR3aa: CASSPGLARYNEQFF

abundance: .
j_gene: TRBJ2-3
v_gene: TRBV6-5
len: 15
d_gene: .
CDR3nt: TGTGCCAGCAGCTACGGCGGGACCAACACAGATACGCAGTATTTT
CDR3aa: CASSYGGTNTDTQYF

abundance: .
j_gene: TRBJ1-1
v_gene: TRBV19
len: 15
d_gene: .
CDR3nt: TGTGCCAGTAGTCCCCCGGACAGTGGGAACACTGAAGCTTTCTTT
CDR3aa: CASSPPDSGNTEAFF

abundance: .
j_gene: TRBJ1-2
v_gene: TRBV6-1
len: 18
d_gene: TRBD1
CDR3nt: TGTGCCAGCAGTGAAGCTTTAACCGGGACAGGGGTTTACTATGGCTACACCTTC
CDR3aa: CASSEALTGTGVYYGYTF

abundance: .
j_gene: TRBJ2-2
v_gene: TRBV27
len: 15
d_gene: .
CDR3nt: TGTGCCAGCAGTACCCAGGGATCTGGGACCGGGGAGCTGTTTTTT
CDR3aa: CASSTQGSGTGELFF

abundance: .
j_gene: TRBJ1-1
v_gene: TRBV12-5
len: 13
d_gene: TRBD1
CDR3nt: TGTGCTAGTGGGGAGACAGGGCTAACTGAAGCTTTCTTT
CDR3aa: CASGETGLTEAFF

abundance: few
j_gene: TRBJ1-4
v_gene: TRBV29-1
len: 13
d_gene: .
CDR3nt: TGCAGCGTTGGTGGCGGTTCTAATGAAAAACTGTTTTTT
CDR3aa: CSVGGGSNEKLFF

abundance: few
j_gene: TRBJ2-5
v_gene: TRBV5-1
len: 17
d_gene: .
CDR3nt: TGCGCCAGCAGCCCCCCCCTACTTAACACGGGCCAAGAGACCCAGTACTTC
CDR3aa: CASSPPLLNTGQETQYF

abundance: .
j_gene: TRBJ2-1
v_gene: TRBV2
len: 15
d_gene: TRBD2
CDR3nt: TGTGCCAGCAATATAGCGGGACCGTCCGCCAATGAGCAGTTCTTC
CDR3aa: CASNIAGPSANEQFF

abundance: .
j_gene: TRBJ1-1
v_gene: TRBV9
len: 16
d_gene: .
CDR3nt: TGTGCCAGCAGCGTAGGACAGACAAGATCCCTCACTGAAGCTTTCTTT
CDR3aa: CASSVGQTRSLTEAFF

abundance: .
j_gene: TRBJ2-1
v_gene: TRBV5-1
len: 15
d_gene: TRBD2
CDR3nt: TGCGCCAGCAGCTCCACTAGCGGGAGCATCGATGAGCAGTTCTTC
CDR3aa: CASSSTSGSIDEQFF

abundance: few
j_gene: TRBJ1-1
v_gene: TRBV5-1
len: 15
d_gene: TRBD1
CDR3nt: TGCGCCAGCAGCTTGTCCATGGGACAGGGCACTGAAGCTTTCTTT
CDR3aa: CASSLSMGQGTEAFF

abundance: .
j_gene: TRBJ1-3
v_gene: TRBV19
len: 17
d_gene: .
CDR3nt: TGTGCCAGTCGAATTTCCGGGACCCTGGACAGCGGAAACACCATATATTTT
CDR3aa: CASRISGTLDSGNTIYF